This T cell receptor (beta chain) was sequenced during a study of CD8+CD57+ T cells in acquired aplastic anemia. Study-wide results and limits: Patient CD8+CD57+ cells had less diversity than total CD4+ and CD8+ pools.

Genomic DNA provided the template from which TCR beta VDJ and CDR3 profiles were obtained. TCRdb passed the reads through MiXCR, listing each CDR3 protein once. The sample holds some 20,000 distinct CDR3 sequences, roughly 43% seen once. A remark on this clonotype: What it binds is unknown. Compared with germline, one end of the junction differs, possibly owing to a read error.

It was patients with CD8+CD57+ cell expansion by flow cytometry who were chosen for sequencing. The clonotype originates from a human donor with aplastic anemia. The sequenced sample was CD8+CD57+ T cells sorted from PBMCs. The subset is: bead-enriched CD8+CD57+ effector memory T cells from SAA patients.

The CDR3 sequence is CASSSQQGFRDTQCF. CDR3 sequence (DNA): TGTGCCAGCAGCTCACAACAGGGATTTCGAGATACGCAGTGTTTT. The gene calls are TRBV7-6 and TRBJ2-3, with D tentatively TRBD1 (6 bases). The CDR3 is made up of 15 amino acids. CDR1 and CDR2 from the germline V gene are SGHVS and FNYEAQ. Combining the CDR3 with reference TRBV7-6 and TRBJ2-3 gives the whole variable domain GAGVSQSPRYKVTKRGQDVALRCDPISGHVSLYWYRQALGQGPEFLTYFNYEAQQDKSGLPNDRFSAERPEGSISTLTIQRTEQRDSAMYRCASSSQQGFRDTQCFGPGTRLTVL.